This is a list of T cell receptor beta chains from one sample in a study of T cell changes during pregnancy in multiple sclerosis. The table came from immunoSEQ multiplex PCR; TCRdb's copy has only in-frame clones and leaves some out. Of under 85,000 clones in the sample, approximately 90% were seen once. Sequenced here: peripheral blood, sampled in the third trimester of pregnancy. The source of these receptors is a female donor in good health, enrolled as a control in a pregnancy study. The CDR3 runs from the conserved cysteine through the conserved F or W. A D gene is named only where the DNA matches it firmly. Clone size, where shown, is once, few, many, or a class for clones that have expanded.

V gene	J gene	D gene	clone size	CDR3 DNA	CDR3 protein
TRBV10-3	TRBJ2-3	TRBD1	NA	TGTGCCATCAGTGACTCCGGGACAGGGATACGAACAGATACGCAGTATTTT	CAISDSGTGIRTDTQYF
TRBV13	TRBJ2-1	TRBD2	NA	TGTGCCAGCAGCTTAGCAGTGACTAGCGGGGCCAATGAGCAGTTCTTC	CASSLAVTSGANEQFF
TRBV29-1	TRBJ1-2	TRBD1	NA	TGCAGCGTCTTAGAGGGGGCTGGCTATGGCTACACCTTC	CSVLEGAGYGYTF
TRBV7-2	TRBJ1-1	NA	NA	TGTGCCAGCAGTCGACAGAACACTGAAGCTTTCTTT	CASSRQNTEAFF
TRBV5-6	TRBJ1-2	TRBD1	NA	TGTGCCAGCAGGGAACCCGGGACAGGCTTTGGCTACACCTTC	CASREPGTGFGYTF
TRBV21-1	TRBJ2-5	NA	few	TGTGCCAGCAGCAACATAGCGGGGGGCCCAAAAGAGACCCAGTACTTC	CASSNIAGGPKETQYF
TRBV19	TRBJ1-1	NA	NA	TGTGCCAGTAGCAAGGATGGCGGCACTGAAGCTTTCTTT	CASSKDGGTEAFF
TRBV25-1	TRBJ1-4	TRBD1	NA	TGTGCCAGCAGTGCTGTCCCGGGACAGGGAATCGAAAAACTGTTTTTT	CASSAVPGQGIEKLFF
TRBV9	TRBJ1-3	NA	NA	TGTGCCAGCAGCGTAGCTGTGACAGCCTCTGGAAACACCATATATTTT	CASSVAVTASGNTIYF
TRBV29-1	TRBJ1-5	TRBD1	NA	TGCAGCGTCTCAGGGGGCGGCAATCAGCCCCAGCATTTT	CSVSGGGNQPQHF
TRBV7-9	TRBJ2-7	TRBD1	NA	TGTGCCAGCAGCCCGAGGGGACAGGGGGCGCGAGAGCAGTACTTC	CASSPRGQGAREQYF
TRBV4-1	TRBJ2-3	TRBD2	NA	TGCGCCAGCAGCCCCCGCGGGGGGGCTAGCACAGATACGCAGTATTTT	CASSPRGGASTDTQYF
TRBV19	TRBJ1-1	TRBD1	NA	TGTGCCAGTAGTCCGCGGGGACAGGGACGAGTTAGCACTGAAGCTTTCTTT	CASSPRGQGRVSTEAFF
TRBV6-5	TRBJ1-1	NA	once	TGTGCCAGCACCGGTGGGAACACTGAAGCTTTCTTT	CASTGGNTEAFF
TRBV11-2	TRBJ2-5	NA	NA	TGTGCCAGCAGCTTATGGTTACAGTCAGAGGAGACCCAGTACTTC	CASSLWLQSEETQYF
TRBV30	TRBJ1-5	TRBD1	NA	TGTGCCTGGAGTGAGGACAGGGGACAGCCCCAGCATTTT	CAWSEDRGQPQHF
TRBV19	TRBJ2-2	NA	NA	TGTGCCAGTGAGTTGCGTACCGGGGAGCTGTTTTTT	CASELRTGELFF
TRBV14	TRBJ2-2	NA	NA	TGTGCCAGCAGCCAGCACCAGGGGAAGCTGACCGGGGAGCTGTTTTTT	CASSQHQGKLTGELFF
TRBV7-2	TRBJ2-5	NA	NA	TGTGCCAGCGGCTGGGCCCCTATGGCGGGCGGGACCCAGTACTTC	CASGWAPMAGGTQYF
TRBV4-3	TRBJ2-5	TRBD2	NA	TGCGCCAGCAGCCAAGGGGTAGCGGGGGGGTTCCAAGAGACCCAGTACTTC	CASSQGVAGGFQETQYF
TRBV23-1	TRBJ2-1	NA	NA	TGCGCCAGCAGTCCAGATGAAGACCTGACAGGCCCCGGGGAGCGGGAGCAGTTCTTC	CASSPDEDLTGPGEREQFF
TRBV11-1	TRBJ2-7	NA	NA	TGTGCCAGCAGCTTAGTCCAGGGGACCTACGAGCAGTACTTC	CASSLVQGTYEQYF
TRBV11-2	TRBJ2-3	TRBD2	NA	TGTGCCAGCAGCCCCCGGGGCGGGGGATTAGGGGATACGCAGTATTTT	CASSPRGGGLGDTQYF
TRBV7-9	TRBJ2-7	NA	NA	TGTGCCAGCAGCTTTGGGCAGCGGGAGCAGTACTTC	CASSFGQREQYF
TRBV7-2	TRBJ1-1	NA	few	TGTGCCAGCAGGAGGGACACGGCGGGAGCTTTCTTT	CASRRDTAGAFF
TRBV7-9	TRBJ2-1	NA	once	TGTGCCAGCGGCCCAGGGATCTCCTACAATGAGCAGTTCTTC	CASGPGISYNEQFF
TRBV19	TRBJ2-7	NA	NA	TGTGCCAGTAGTATTCAGGACAGTTACGAGCAGTACTTC	CASSIQDSYEQYF
TRBV5-4	TRBJ1-3	NA	NA	TGTGCCAGCAGCTTGGCAGGCAATTTCGGAAACACCATATATTTT	CASSLAGNFGNTIYF
TRBV30	TRBJ1-2	TRBD1	few	TGTGCCTGGAGTGTACGGGACAGGGGAAGTGGCTACACCTTC	CAWSVRDRGSGYTF
TRBV4-2	TRBJ1-3	NA	NA	TGTGCCAGCAGCCCAGCCGGGGGGGGAGACGGAAACACCATATATTTT	CASSPAGGGDGNTIYF
TRBV30	TRBJ1-1	NA	NA	TGTGCCTACGCGTCGAACACTGAAGCTTTCTTT	CAYASNTEAFF
TRBV2	TRBJ1-4	NA	NA	TGTGCCGGCCTTTTGAGGCTGAATGAAAAACTGTTTTTT	CAGLLRLNEKLFF
TRBV11-2	TRBJ2-7	TRBD1	NA	TGTGCCAGCAGCTTTCCGGGGACAGCCTACGAGCAGTACTTC	CASSFPGTAYEQYF
TRBV27	TRBJ2-1	NA	NA	TGTGCCAGCAGTACGGGGAGGAATGAGCAGTTCTTC	CASSTGRNEQFF
TRBV25-1	TRBJ1-2	TRBD1	NA	TGTGCCAGCAGTGACCGGACAGGGCGAAGAAACTATGGCTACACCTTC	CASSDRTGRRNYGYTF
TRBV7-2	TRBJ1-5	NA	NA	TGTGCCAGCAGCTTAGGAGGAGTTAGCAATCAGCCCCAGCATTTT	CASSLGGVSNQPQHF
TRBV28	TRBJ1-2	NA	NA	TGTGCCAGCAGTTTATCCCCGGTGACTTACTATGGCTACACCTTC	CASSLSPVTYYGYTF
TRBV27	TRBJ2-7	TRBD1	NA	TGTGCCAGCAGTTTATCCTCCCTTGGGACAGGAGCCCCCTACGAGCAGTACTTC	CASSLSSLGTGAPYEQYF
TRBV30	TRBJ1-6	NA	NA	TGTGCCTGGAGTGTAAAGGAGCCACGGAATTCACCCCTCCACTTT	CAWSVKEPRNSPLHF
TRBV6-6	TRBJ1-1	NA	NA	TGTGCCAGCAGTTACAGCGGTCTGAACACTGAAGCTTTCTTT	CASSYSGLNTEAFF
TRBV15	TRBJ1-5	NA	NA	TGTGCCACCAGCAGAGCGGCAGGGTCCAATCAGCCCCAGCATTTT	CATSRAAGSNQPQHF
TRBV15	TRBJ2-2	TRBD2	NA	TGTGCCACCAGCAGAGGGACTAGCGGGGGGTCGGGAATGTTTTTT	CATSRGTSGGSGMFF
TRBV4-3	TRBJ1-4	TRBD1	NA	TGCGCCAGCAGCCCGGACAGGGGCGAAAAACTGTTTTTT	CASSPDRGEKLFF
TRBV28	TRBJ2-7	TRBD1	NA	TGTGCCAGCACAGGGGGCGCGGACTACGAGCAGTACTTC	CASTGGADYEQYF
TRBV2	TRBJ1-1	NA	NA	TGTGCCAGCCTAACAGGTCTGAACACTGAAGCTTTCTTT	CASLTGLNTEAFF
TRBV10-3	TRBJ1-1	TRBD1	few	TGTGCCACCCAGGGGGGAGGGAACACTGAAGCTTTCTTT	CATQGGGNTEAFF
TRBV7-6	TRBJ1-6	NA	NA	TGTGCCAGCAGCCTGACAGAGATTAATTCACCCCTCCACTTT	CASSLTEINSPLHF
TRBV18	TRBJ2-1	TRBD2	NA	TGTGCCAGCTCATCCTCTCCGGGACTAGCGAAGAATGAGCAGTTCTTC	CASSSSPGLAKNEQFF
TRBV7-9	TRBJ2-1	NA	NA	TGTGCCAGCAGCCCCCCAAGGGCACAGGGTGGACGTTACAATGAGCAGTTCTTC	CASSPPRAQGGRYNEQFF
TRBV30	TRBJ1-1	TRBD1	once	TGTGCCTGGAGCGAGGGGACAGGGGGGAACACTGAAGCTTTCTTT	CAWSEGTGGNTEAFF
TRBV4-1	TRBJ1-3	NA	NA	TGCGCCAGCAGCCAAGATTTCGGGGGATCCGGAAACACCATATATTTT	CASSQDFGGSGNTIYF
TRBV7-9	TRBJ2-1	TRBD2	NA	TGTGCCAGCAGCGTAGCGGGCAACAATGAGCAGTTCTTC	CASSVAGNNEQFF
TRBV18	TRBJ1-2	NA	NA	TGTGCCAGCTCACGGGAGGGGCCAAATGGCTACACCTTC	CASSREGPNGYTF